The next 13 T cell receptor beta chains were all read from a single sample in a study of blood T cells in healthy people across ages. Then a second PCR, running roughly 7 to 12 cycles, was carried out with a sample-barcoded 5' primer and a J-beta primer mix. TCRdb ran MiXCR on the 5' RACE reads and lists one entry per CDR3 protein. The profile shows over 1.5 million distinct CDR3 sequences, roughly 52% of them singletons. The sample was blood. The receptors derive from a woman in her thirties or forties in good health.

V gene TRBV12-3 or TRBV12-4 combines with J gene TRBJ2-7; D unclear. V was cut by 5 bases and J by 3 bases, with 17 bases left in between. This CDR3 is 15 amino acids long. Written as DNA, the CDR3 is TGTGCCAGCAGTCGCTCATTGGAGACCTACTACGAGCAGTACTTC. This translates into CASSRSLETYYEQYF.

For this clonotype: At one end, the junction sequence differs from germline, possibly due to a read error. This chain uses TRBV10-1 with TRBJ2-1; the match to TRBD2 covers 10 bases. CDR1 WNHNN and CDR2 SYGVQD come from the germline V gene (reference sequence). CDR3 size: 17 residues. CDR3 sequence (DNA): TGCGCCAGCAGTGAGATTCCGGGACTAGCGCCCAACAATGAGCGGTTCTTC. Translated: CASSEIPGLAPNNERFF.

The genes are TRBV29-1 and TRBJ2-4; D perhaps matches TRBD2 (6 bases). The CDR3 has 11 amino acids. V was shortened by 3 bases and J by 7 bases, with 7 bases between the two germline ends. The germline gives CDR1 SQVTM, CDR2 ANQGSEA. The DNA for the CDR3 is TGCAGCGTTGATCTAGCGAACATTCAGTACTTC. Encoded protein: CSVDLANIQYF.

The chain links TRBV28 to TRBJ2-1; possible D gene TRBD1, 5 bases. Germline V CDR1 and CDR2: MDHEN, SYDVKM. V was clipped by 5 bases and J by 8 bases, with 10 bases between them. CDR3 length: 12 amino acids. This CDR3 is CASSPIRDEQFF. In DNA form, the CDR3 reads TGTGCCAGCAGTCCTATCAGGGATGAGCAGTTCTTC. The variable domain in full, completed from reference TRBV28 and TRBJ2-1, reads DVKVTQSSRYLVKRTGEKVFLECVQDMDHENMFWYRQDPGLGLRLIYFSYDVKMKEKGDIPEGYSVSREKKERFSLILESASTNQTSMYLCASSPIRDEQFFGPGTRLTVL.

The rearrangement uses TRBV20-1 and TRBJ2-4, with a possible D match to TRBD1 (6 bases). Trimming cost V 0 bases and J 5 bases, with 8 bases left between them. Germline values: CDR1 DFQATT, CDR2 SNEGSKA (reference sequence). There are 13 residues in the CDR3. The CDR3 loop is CSAREWTENIQYF. In DNA, the CDR3 is TGCAGTGCTAGAGAGTGGACAGAAAACATTCAGTACTTC.

The chain uses TRBV20-1 and TRBJ2-6; 8 nucleotides line up with TRBD1. This CDR3 spans 16 amino acids. The germline V gene encodes CDR1 DFQATT and CDR2 SNEGSKA (reference sequence). Germline trimming cut 5 bases from V and 0 bases from J; bases unmatched to any gene: 6. CDR3 protein: CSAAPGTGSGANVLTF. The CDR3 bases are TGCAGTGCTGCCCCCGGGACAGGCTCTGGGGCCAACGTCCTGACTTTC.

This clonotype was seen more than once but under ten times. This sequence joins TRBV27 and TRBJ2-5, with D perhaps TRBD2 (6 bases). The V gene's germline CDR1 is MNHEY and CDR2 SMNVEV (reference sequence). The V and J ends lost 2 bases and 11 bases respectively, with 21 bases between them. The CDR3 totals 15 residues. In DNA, the CDR3 is TGTGCCAGCAGTTTAAGCCCAGCAGGGACGGGAGAGCAGTACTTC. It encodes CASSLSPAGTGEQYF.

This clonotype has only a few counts. The chain joins TRBV7-2 to TRBJ2-3; the D gene is possibly TRBD2 (6 bases). V dropped 7 bases and J dropped 8 bases, with 22 bases sitting between them. Looked up from germline, CDR1 is SGHTA and CDR2 is FQGNSA. CDR3 length: 15 residues. CDR3 region: CASNRAGLSTATQYF. CDR3 DNA sequence: TGTGCCAGCAACCGGGCGGGACTCTCGACTGCTACGCAGTATTTT. Filled out from reference TRBV7-2 and TRBJ2-3, the complete variable domain reads GAGVSQSPSNKVTEKGKDVELRCDPISGHTALYWYRQSLGQGLEFLIYFQGNSAPDKSGLPSDRFSAERTGGSVSTLTIQRTQQEDSAVYLCASNRAGLSTATQYFGPGTRLTVL.

Ten or more counts support this clonotype. The rearrangement uses TRBV7-2 and TRBJ2-6, with D hard to call. CDR1 is SGHTA and CDR2 is FQGNSA in the germline V gene. V was trimmed by 6 bases and J by 0 bases, leaving 9 bases between them. The CDR3 runs to 15 residues. The DNA for the CDR3 is TGTGCCAGCAGTCTTCCGGCCTCTGGGGCCAACGTCCTGACTTTC. Amino acid sequence: CASSLPASGANVLTF.

This chain links TRBV15 with TRBJ1-4, with D uncertain. CDR1 and CDR2 (germline): LNHNV, YYDKDF (reference sequence). The CDR3 is made up of 14 amino acids. Trimming stripped 1 base from V and 5 bases from J, with 8 bases between. CDR3 DNA: TGTGCCACCAGCAGAGGGCCCGAAAATGAAAAACTGTTTTTT. Translating gives CATSRGPENEKLFF.

The genes are TRBV7-2 and TRBJ2-7; D uncertain. The J call may be wrong; the DNA end is better matched by TRBJ2-5. Germline loops: CDR1 SGHTA, CDR2 FQGNSA. The CDR3 runs 15 residues. In nucleotides, the CDR3 is TGTGCCAGCAGCCACTCGCCACCCGTGGGGGAGACCCAGTACTTC. This codes for CASSHSPPVGETQYF.

This clonotype has just a few counts. The V gene is TRBV6-5, the J gene TRBJ2-7, with D perhaps TRBD2 (5 bases). Germline loops: CDR1 MNHEY, CDR2 SVGAGI. CDR3 length: 17 amino acids. The V end lost 0 bases, the J end lost 0 bases, and 15 bases lay between the germline ends. CDR3: CASSYSRVGGTSYEQYF. Written as DNA, the CDR3 is TGTGCCAGCAGTTACTCGAGGGTTGGCGGCACCTCCTACGAGCAGTACTTC.

The V call is TRBV7-2, the J call TRBJ2-5; no definite D call. The CDR3 covers 14 residues. V lost 5 bases and J 1 base, leaving 11 bases between the germline ends. CDR1 is SGHTA and CDR2 is FQGNSA in the germline V gene. CDR3 in DNA: TGTGCCAGCAGCCCCGCATATTCCCAAGAGACCCAGTACTTC. This encodes CASSPAYSQETQYF.